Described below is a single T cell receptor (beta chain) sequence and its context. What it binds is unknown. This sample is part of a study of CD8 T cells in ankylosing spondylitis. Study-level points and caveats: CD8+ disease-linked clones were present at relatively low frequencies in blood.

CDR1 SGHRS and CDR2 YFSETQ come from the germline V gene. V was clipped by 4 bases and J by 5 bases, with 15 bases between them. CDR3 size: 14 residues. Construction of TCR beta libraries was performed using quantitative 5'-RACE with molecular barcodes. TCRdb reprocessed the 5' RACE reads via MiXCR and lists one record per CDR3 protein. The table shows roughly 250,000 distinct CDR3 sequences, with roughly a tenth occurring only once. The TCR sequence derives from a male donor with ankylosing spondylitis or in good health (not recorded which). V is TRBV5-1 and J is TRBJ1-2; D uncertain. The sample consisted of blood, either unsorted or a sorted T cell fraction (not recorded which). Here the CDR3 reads CASSGEGREYGYTF. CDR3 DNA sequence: TGCGCCAGCAGCGGCGAGGGCAGAGAATATGGCTACACCTTC.